This TCR beta chain was observed in a study of T cell clonotyping in hematopoietic cell transplantation. Blood collection times were about day -28 and days 30, 100, 180 posttransplant. Between the trimmed V and J ends, which lost 1 base and 0 bases, there was a span of 3 bases. The CDR3 totals 14 residues. In germline, CDR1 is SGHVS, CDR2 FNYEAQ. Sequenced by immunoSEQ multiplex PCR; TCRdb stores in-frame clones only, minus some. The sample yields approximately 8,400 clones, about 69% seen once. Here the sequenced sample was peripheral blood mononuclear cells, taken 100 days after allogeneic stem cell transplant. This sequence joins TRBV7-6 and TRBJ1-4; D not resolved. The clonotype comes from a male patient aged 55 to 69 who had an allogeneic stem cell transplant from an unrelated donor, so the T cells may come from the graft donor. Some clones in this sample may be carry-over from other donors' samples. The CDR3 DNA reads TGTGCCAGCAGCTTAGGGCCAACTAATGAAAAACTGTTTTTT. It encodes CASSLGPTNEKLFF.